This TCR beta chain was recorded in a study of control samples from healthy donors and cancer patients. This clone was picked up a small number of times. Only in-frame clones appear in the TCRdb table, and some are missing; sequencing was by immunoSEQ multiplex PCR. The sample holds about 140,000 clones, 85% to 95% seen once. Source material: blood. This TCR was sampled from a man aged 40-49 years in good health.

CDR3 nucleotides: TGTGCCAGCACAACTTCAAGCGGGGGACAGGATAATCAGCCCCAGCATTTT. Translated: CASTTSSGGQDNQPQHF. This chain joins TRBV21-1 and TRBJ1-5. TRBV21-1 is assigned pseudogene status. The CDR3 is 17 amino acids.